Sequencing of this TCR beta chain was carried out in a study of T cell responses to AZD1222 COVID-19 vaccine (dated by TCRdb to the early 2020s). Notes on the research overall: Because spike-specific TCR depth and breadth did not differ between the two schedules, AZD1222 recipients who got a second dose at roughly 4 weeks were pooled with those who got a second dose at roughly 12 weeks. TCR sequencing covered roughly 230 trial participants: 200 to 210 given two doses of AZD1222 and some 25 given two doses of MenACWY control vaccine. Trial participants were enrolled by age into 18-55, 56-69 and 70-plus year subgroups, with roughly 160, 29 and 62 TCR-sequenced participants respectively.

Worth noting for this clone: The antigen it binds to is not known. No quality values exist for individual bases; no much larger clone is one base distant.

The CDR3 regions of human TCRbeta chains were analyzed by immunosequencing. On the authors' methods: TCRs in the repertoires were compared against a reference library of SARS-CoV-2-specific TCRs that had been generated with the MIRA antigen-specificity platform. Breadth meant the fraction of unique TCRs that were SARS-CoV-2-associated, whereas depth meant the fraction of total T cells that were SARS-CoV-2-associated. Using the MIRA data, each spike-specific TCR was mapped to the spike region that the TCR reacts to and placed in a CD4 or CD8 class. Log10-transformed breadth and depth values were compared by one-way ANOVA with Sidak's multiple comparisons tests. In its TCRdb copy, this immuneACCESS table keeps in-frame sequences only and misses some clones. Where compared with another copy, unresolved V genes explain less than half of these, and the others have no known cause. V and J calls and clone size are as listed in that table; D and trimming were resolved from the DNA. In this sample the table shows 200,000 or so clones, almost 95% of which occur a single time. The biggest ten clones account for roughly a tenth of the sample.

The germline V gene provides CDR1 SGHRS and CDR2 YFSETQ. Measured from the cysteine to the phenylalanine, the CDR3 is 16 residues long. The only DNA kept is the CDR3, 48 bases in frame from the first base. Trimming leaves V shorter by 0 bases and J shorter by 3 bases, with the junction holding 9 bases beyond the gene matches. Paper-wide results and their limitations: After two AZD1222 doses, both the breadth and the depth of spike-specific TCRs were significantly higher than at day 0 and than in MenACWY recipients. Participants were mostly white British and included more females than males, and it was suggested by the authors that clonal diversity may have been underestimated. Reportedly, close to half of the unique spike-specific TCRs recognized epitopes lying outside the regions that are mutated in the B.1.351 and B.1.1.7 variants. No day 14 peak-response samples were available, so repertoires were characterized only after the peak T cell response. The whole spike protein was spanned by vaccine-associated CD4 TCRs, and dominant responses were seen in regions 160-218 and 743-854. Conclusions about previously exposed vaccinees were limited because only six or seven AZD1222 recipients were SARS-CoV-2 seropositive at baseline. In the small 56-69-year group, the increase in depth fell short of significance, most likely because of low power.

The intended sense of this specimen's time point label: baseline before first vaccination. Samples from vaccinated people were obtained from the UK trials COV001 and COV002, which included a single-blind randomized controlled phase 2/3 trial of AZD1222 (ChAdOx1 nCoV-19) in healthy adults. Trial participant PBMC samples were collected at day 0 and day 28 after the second dose for TCRbeta chain sequencing. The sample was peripheral blood, taken on day 0 of AZD1222 vaccination. The receptor was isolated from an adult in good health. This receptor chain uses TRBV5-1 and TRBJ2-7, with TRBD1 identical over 7 junction bases. CDR3 region: CASSLAMDRTDYEQYF. The nucleotide sequence is given as TGCGCCAGCAGCTTGGCAATGGACAGGACCGACTACGAGCAGTACTTC. When the CDR3 is completed using the reference TRBV5-1 and TRBJ2-7 genes on either side, the full variable domain is KAGVTQTPRYLIKTRGQQVTLSCSPISGHRSVSWYQQTPGQGLQFLFEYFSETQRNKGNFPGRFSGRQFSNSRSEMNVSTLELGDSALYLCASSLAMDRTDYEQYFGPGTRLTVT.